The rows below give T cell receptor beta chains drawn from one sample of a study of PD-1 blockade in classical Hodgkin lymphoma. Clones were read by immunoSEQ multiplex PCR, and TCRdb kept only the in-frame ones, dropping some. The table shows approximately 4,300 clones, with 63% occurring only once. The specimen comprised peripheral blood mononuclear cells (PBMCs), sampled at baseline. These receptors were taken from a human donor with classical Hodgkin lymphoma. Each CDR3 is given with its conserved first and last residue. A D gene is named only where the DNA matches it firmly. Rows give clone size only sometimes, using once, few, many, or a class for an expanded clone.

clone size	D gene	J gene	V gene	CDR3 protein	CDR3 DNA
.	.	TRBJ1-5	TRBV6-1	CASTNPSGVGQPQHF	TGTGCCAGCACCAACCCATCAGGGGTGGGGCAGCCCCAGCATTTT
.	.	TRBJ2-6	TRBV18	CASSPTRGGANVLTF	TGTGCCAGCTCACCTACCCGGGGAGGGGCCAACGTCCTGACTTTC
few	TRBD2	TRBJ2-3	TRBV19	CASSLTSGSMDTQYF	TGTGCCAGTAGCCTAACTAGCGGGAGTATGGATACGCAGTATTTT
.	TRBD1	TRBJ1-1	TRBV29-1	CSAAQGEYTEAFF	TGCAGCGCTGCACAGGGGGAGTACACTGAAGCTTTCTTT
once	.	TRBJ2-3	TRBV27	CASTFGGATTDTQYF	TGTGCCAGCACGTTTGGCGGGGCTACCACAGATACGCAGTATTTT
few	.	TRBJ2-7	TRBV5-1	CASSLTLTTYEQYF	TGCGCCAGCAGCTTGACGCTGACGACCTACGAGCAGTACTTC
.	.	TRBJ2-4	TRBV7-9	CASSLTVDIQYF	TGTGCCAGCAGCTTAACAGTAGACATTCAGTACTTC
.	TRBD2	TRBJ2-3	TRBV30	CAWSVLGRADTQYF	TGTGCCTGGAGTGTACTTGGGAGGGCAGATACGCAGTATTTT
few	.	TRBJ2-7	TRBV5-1	CASRSAYEQYF	TGCGCCAGCAGGTCCGCCTACGAGCAGTACTTC
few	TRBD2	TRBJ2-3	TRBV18	CASSPDSGGTDTQYF	TGTGCCAGCTCACCAGATAGCGGGGGCACAGATACGCAGTATTTT
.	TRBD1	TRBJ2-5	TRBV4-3	CASSQCFRDRGIWSQETQYF	TGCGCCAGCAGCCAATGCTTCCGGGACAGGGGGATTTGGAGCCAAGAGACCCAGTACTTC
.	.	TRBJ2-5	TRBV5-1	CASSLADSYQETQYF	TGCGCCAGCAGCTTGGCGGACAGCTACCAAGAGACCCAGTACTTC
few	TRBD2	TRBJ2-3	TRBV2	CASSESGTSTDTQYF	TGTGCCAGCAGTGAGAGCGGGACTAGCACAGATACGCAGTATTTT
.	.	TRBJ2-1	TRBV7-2	CASSQGLHSYNEQFF	TGTGCCAGCAGCCAGGGACTCCACTCCTACAATGAGCAGTTCTTC
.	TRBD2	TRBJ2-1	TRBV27	CASSLRLAGVNEQFF	TGTGCCAGCAGTTTAAGACTAGCGGGAGTAAATGAGCAGTTCTTC
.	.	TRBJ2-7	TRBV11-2	CASTRAHEQYF	TGTGCCAGCACCCGCGCCCACGAGCAGTACTTC
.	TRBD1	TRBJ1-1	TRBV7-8	CATSPQGTNTEAFF	TGTGCCACTTCCCCACAGGGGACTAACACTGAAGCTTTCTTT
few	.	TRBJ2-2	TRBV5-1	CASSPEAGFTGELFF	TGCGCCAGCAGCCCTGAGGCAGGGTTCACCGGGGAGCTGTTTTTT
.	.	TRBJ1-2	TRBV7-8	CASSPRRELYRSGYTF	TGTGCCAGCAGCCCTCGCAGGGAGCTGTATCGGTCTGGCTACACCTTC
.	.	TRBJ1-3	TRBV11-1	CASSSAPTENTIYF	TGTGCCAGCAGCTCGGCCCCAACGGAAAACACCATATATTTT
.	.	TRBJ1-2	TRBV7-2	CASSLDQGINGYTF	TGTGCCAGCAGCTTAGACCAGGGAATTAACGGCTACACCTTC
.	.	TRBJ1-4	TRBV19	CASRSGAKEKLFF	TGTGCCAGTAGGTCGGGGGCTAAGGAAAAACTGTTTTTT
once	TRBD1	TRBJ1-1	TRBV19	CASSISPDRKIARGF	TGTGCCAGTAGTATCTCCCCGGACAGGAAAATAGCGAGGGGCTTT
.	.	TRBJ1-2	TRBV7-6	CASSLGQFYGYTF	TGTGCCAGCAGCTTAGGGCAATTCTATGGCTACACCTTC
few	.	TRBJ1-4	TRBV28	CASSLPATNEKLFF	TGTGCCAGCAGTCTACCTGCAACTAATGAAAAACTGTTTTTT
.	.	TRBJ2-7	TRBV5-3	CASSTHGEQYF	TGTGCCAGCAGCACCCACGGCGAGCAGTACTTC
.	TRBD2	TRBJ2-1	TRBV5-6	CASSFPTSGHNEQFF	TGTGCCAGCAGCTTCCCCACTAGCGGACACAATGAGCAGTTCTTC
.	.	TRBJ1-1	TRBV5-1	CASSPGGLTTEAFF	TGCGCCAGCAGCCCCGGGGGCCTGACCACTGAAGCTTTCTTT